These 29 T cell receptor beta chains were sequenced from one sample in a study of T cell responses to AZD1222 COVID-19 vaccine. Data came from immunoSEQ multiplex PCR; TCRdb stores just in-frame clones and leaves some out. The table shows roughly 150,000 clones, with roughly 87% occurring only once. The sample here was peripheral blood, taken 28 days after the second AZD1222 dose. The receptor set was obtained from an adult who received the AZD1222 COVID-19 vaccine.

The genes are TRBV4-1 and TRBJ2-5; 12 bases match TRBD2. J lost 5 bases, V lost 1 base, and 2 bases had no gene match. There are 15 residues in the CDR3. Germline lookup yields CDR1 MGHRA and CDR2 YSYEKL. CDR3 nucleotides: TGCGCCAGCAGCCAAGGACTAGCGGGGGATGAGACCCAGTACTTC. It codes for CASSQGLAGDETQYF.

The V and J genes are TRBV5-4 and TRBJ1-5; D remains unclear. There are 15 residues in the CDR3. CDR1 is SGHNT, CDR2 YYREEE, per germline (reference sequence). The germline V and J ends were trimmed by 0 bases and 5 bases, with 12 bases remaining between them. The CDR3 DNA reads as TGTGCCAGCAGCTTGGATCTTGGGCCGGATCAGCCCCAGCATTTT. This translates into CASSLDLGPDQPQHF.

This rearrangement joins TRBV4-1 to TRBJ1-2; D gene unclear. The CDR3 consists of 13 residues. The germline gives CDR1 MGHRA, CDR2 YSYEKL. Trimming cost V 2 bases and J 7 bases, with 11 bases left between them. The CDR3 sequence: CASSQSRIGGYTF. Here the CDR3 DNA reads TGCGCCAGCAGCCAAAGCCGAATTGGTGGCTACACCTTC.

The rearrangement uses TRBV19 and TRBJ2-1, with 8 bases identical to TRBD2. The CDR3 length is 16 residues. V lost 5 bases to trimming and J lost 7 bases; unmatched junction nucleotides: 13. Germline CDR1 is LNHDA and CDR2 is SQIVND (reference sequence). This CDR3 reads CASSWDTGGQRNEQFF. In DNA form, the CDR3 reads TGTGCCAGTAGTTGGGACACGGGGGGGCAACGGAATGAGCAGTTCTTC.

DNA for the CDR3: TGTGCCAGCAGTTCCCGACAGGGAGATGGCTACACCTTC. Amino acid sequence: CASSSRQGDGYTF. V gene TRBV12-3 or TRBV12-4 combines with J gene TRBJ1-2, with TRBD1 matching 7 bases. The CDR3 is made up of 13 amino acids. Losses at the gene ends were 4 bases for V and 6 bases for J; bases not matched to a gene: 5.

Only one count was recorded for this clone. This rearrangement joins TRBV5-4 to TRBJ2-7; 10 nucleotides align to TRBD1. This CDR3 comprises 12 residues. The V gene end was trimmed by 10 bases and the J gene end by 4 bases; junction bases not matched to a gene: 5. Germline loops: CDR1 SGHNT, CDR2 YYREEE (reference sequence). The CDR3 sequence is CALGTGAYEQYF. In DNA form, the CDR3 reads TGTGCCCTGGGGACAGGGGCGTACGAGCAGTACTTC.

The chain employs TRBV28 and TRBJ1-2; the D gene is possibly TRBD1 (5 bases). V was shortened by 6 bases and J by 5 bases, with 22 bases between the two germline ends. The CDR3 is 16 residues long. Germline CDR1 is MDHEN and CDR2 is SYDVKM. CDR3 DNA sequence: TGTGCCAGCAGCCTCGGGACTGTCCAAGGGAAGTATGGCTACACCTTC. It specifies CASSLGTVQGKYGYTF.

The J gene is TRBJ1-2, the V gene TRBV27; weak D call: TRBD1 (6 bases). The CDR3 spans 14 residues. The V gene's germline CDR1 is MNHEY and CDR2 SMNVEV (reference sequence). The V end was cut by 4 bases, the J end by 4 bases, with 13 bases between. The CDR3 coding sequence is TGTGCCAGCAGTTCGCAGGGGCGCCCCTATGGCTACACCTTC. This gives the protein CASSSQGRPYGYTF.

The chain links TRBV5-6 to TRBJ1-2, with D uncertain. The germline V gene encodes CDR1 SGHDT and CDR2 YYEEEE. CDR3 length equals 15 residues. Trimming removed 2 bases from V and 4 bases from J, with 15 bases in between. The CDR3 DNA follows: TGTGCCAGCAGCTTTTTTGCCTCGAGCGGCTATGGCTACACCTTC. Its protein product is CASSFFASSGYGYTF. The full variable domain, its missing parts supplied by reference TRBV5-6 and TRBJ1-2, is DAGVTQSPTHLIKTRGQQVTLRCSPKSGHDTVSWYQQALGQGPQFIFQYYEEEERQRGNFPDRFSGHQFPNYSSELNVNALLLGDSALYLCASSFFASSGYGYTFGSGTRLTVV.

This rearrangement joins TRBV19 to TRBJ1-5, with D unclear. The CDR3 contains 14 residues. The V gene's germline CDR1 is LNHDA and CDR2 SQIVND (reference sequence). V lost 5 bases and J 6 bases, leaving 14 bases between the germline ends. CDR3 in DNA: TGTGCCAGTAGTGTGGACGGGGTAACTCAGCCCCAGCATTTT. Amino acids: CASSVDGVTQPQHF. The complete variable domain, with remaining parts taken from reference TRBV19 and TRBJ1-5, reads DGGITQSPKYLFRKEGQNVTLSCEQNLNHDAMYWYRQDPGQGLRLIYYSQIVNDFQKGDIAEGYSVSREKKESFPLTVTSAQKNPTAFYLCASSVDGVTQPQHFGDGTRLSIL.

V and J are TRBV5-1 and TRBJ1-1, with a possible D match to TRBD1 (5 bases). The CDR3 is 15 residues long. Germline V gives CDR1 SGHRS, CDR2 YFSETQ. V was trimmed by 1 base and J by 3 bases, leaving 13 bases between them. CDR3: CASSLRGEGYTEAFF. DNA of the CDR3: TGCGCCAGCAGCTTGAGAGGGGAGGGATACACTGAAGCTTTCTTT.

This clone appeared once. The chain uses TRBV28 and TRBJ1-3; tentative D call: TRBD1 (5 bases). The length of the CDR3 is 17 residues. From germline, CDR1 is MDHEN and CDR2 SYDVKM. V was pared by 6 bases and J by 2 bases, with 20 bases between. The CDR3 DNA sequence: TGTGCCAGCAGCTTAAGACGGGGCCTACTCACTGGAAACACCATATATTTT. It translates to CASSLRRGLLTGNTIYF.

The chain recombines TRBV24-1 with TRBJ2-2; D possibly uses TRBD1 or TRBD2 (6 bases each). This CDR3 is 16 amino acids long. The V end lost 4 bases, the J end lost 1 base, and 12 bases lay between the germline ends. Germline V lookup: CDR1 KGHDR, CDR2 SFDVKD. The CDR3 coding sequence is TGTGCCACCAGTGACCCCGGGGGCAGGAACACCGGGGAGCTGTTTTTT. Its translation is CATSDPGGRNTGELFF.

V usage is TRBV15 and J usage is TRBJ2-5; maybe TRBD1 (6 bases). V was shortened by 1 base and J by 2 bases, with 8 bases between the two germline ends. Germline lookup yields CDR1 LNHNV and CDR2 YYDKDF (reference sequence). This CDR3 is built from 14 residues. CDR3 protein: CATSRGDTQETQYF. CDR3 sequence (DNA): TGTGCCACCAGCAGAGGGGACACTCAAGAGACCCAGTACTTC.

V and J are TRBV15 and TRBJ1-2; 7 bases line up with TRBD1. CDR1 is LNHNV, CDR2 YYDKDF, per germline (reference sequence). The CDR3 covers 17 residues. V was clipped by 3 bases and J by 2 bases; unmatched bases: 12. CDR3 in amino acids: CATSRDGKDRVNYGYTF. CDR3 sequence (DNA): TGTGCCACCAGCAGGGACGGAAAAGACAGGGTAAACTATGGCTACACCTTC.

The chain carries TRBV7-2 and TRBJ1-3, with D possibly TRBD1 on 6 matching bases. Trimming removed 5 bases at V and 0 bases at J, with 17 bases between. CDR1 and CDR2 (germline): SGHTA, FQGNSA. The CDR3 runs to 17 residues. DNA of the CDR3: TGTGCCAGCAGCCCAACTTCTGCGACAGGCTCTGGAAACACCATATATTTT. The encoded protein is CASSPTSATGSGNTIYF.

The chain joins TRBV24-1 to TRBJ2-5, with no clear D. The CDR3 covers 13 residues. Trimming shortened V by 4 bases and J by 3 bases, and 8 bases separated the two germline ends. Germline V lookup: CDR1 KGHDR, CDR2 SFDVKD. The CDR3 coding sequence is TGTGCCACCAGTGACGTTAACGAAGAGACCCAGTACTTC. It codes for CATSDVNEETQYF.

V and J are TRBV6-5 and TRBJ1-6; TRBD1 aligns across 7 bases. The CDR3 has 14 residues. V lost 8 bases, J lost 9 bases, and 10 bases stayed unmatched. Germline V gene sequence: CDR1 MNHEY, CDR2 SVGAGI. The CDR3 sequence is CASYEGAISSPLHF. The CDR3 DNA reads as TGTGCCAGCTACGAGGGGGCAATAAGTTCACCCCTCCACTTT.

The chain combines TRBV23-1 with TRBJ2-7; tentatively, D is TRBD1 or TRBD2 (5 bases each). TRBV23-1 is an ORF; its function is uncertain. This CDR3 contains 12 residues. Trimming removed 8 bases from V and 5 bases from J, with 13 bases in between. The CDR3, as DNA: TGCGCCAGCCTCCTCCGGGACCACGAGCAGTACTTC. This gives the protein CASLLRDHEQYF.

A single count supports this clone. This chain uses TRBV7-9 with TRBJ1-2; D is unresolved. This CDR3 is built from 11 residues. V lost 3 bases and J lost 6, with 5 bases in between. The V gene's germline CDR1 is SEHNR and CDR2 FQNEAQ (reference sequence). The CDR3 protein is CASSFGDGYTF. As DNA, the CDR3 is TGTGCCAGCAGCTTTGGAGATGGCTACACCTTC.

The V gene is TRBV19, the J gene TRBJ2-5; no firm D call. V was clipped by 3 bases and J by 3 bases, with 2 bases between them. Germline V gene sequence: CDR1 LNHDA, CDR2 SQIVND (reference sequence). The CDR3 runs to 11 residues. The CDR3 nucleotides read TGTGCCAGTAGTATTGAAGAGACCCAGTACTTC. Its translation is CASSIEETQYF.

The genes are TRBV28 and TRBJ1-1; a possible D gene is TRBD1 (5 bases). V dropped 5 bases and J dropped 4 bases, with 14 bases sitting between them. Germline-derived CDR1 and CDR2 are MDHEN and SYDVKM. The CDR3 consists of 14 residues. CDR3 sequence: CASSSLDRGTEAFF. CDR3 nucleotide sequence: TGTGCCAGCAGTAGTTTAGATAGGGGCACTGAAGCTTTCTTT.

The rearrangement links TRBV3-1 (or the pseudogene TRBV3-2) to TRBJ1-1, with 9 bases fitting TRBD1. The CDR3 runs 16 residues. The germline CDR1 and CDR2 sequences are LGHDT and YNNKEL (reference sequence). The V gene end was trimmed by 3 bases and the J gene end by 3 bases; junction bases not matched to a gene: 8. The CDR3, as DNA: TGTGCCAGCAGCCATTTAACGGACAGGGGCCACACTGAAGCTTTCTTT. This gives the protein CASSHLTDRGHTEAFF.

This chain connects TRBV7-9 to TRBJ2-7, with a possible D match to TRBD2 (6 bases). Per the germline V gene, CDR1 is SEHNR and CDR2 is FQNEAQ (reference sequence). The CDR3 contains 14 residues. The V end lost 5 bases, the J end lost 9 bases, and 20 bases lay between the germline ends. Here the CDR3 DNA reads TGTGCCAGCAGCGGGGCCTTTGGAGGGAGCGGGCAGTACTTC. Its protein product is CASSGAFGGSGQYF.

The chain's CDR3 is CASSPSRGRTDTQYF. In nucleotides, the CDR3 is TGTGCCAGCAGCCCATCAAGAGGCCGCACAGATACGCAGTATTTT. The chain employs TRBV7-9 and TRBJ2-3; D is unresolved. Looked up from germline, CDR1 is SEHNR and CDR2 is FQNEAQ (reference sequence). This CDR3 has 15 amino acids. V shed 5 bases and J shed 1 base, with 13 bases lying between them. Based on the CDR3 plus reference TRBV7-9 and TRBJ2-3, the full variable domain is DTGVSQNPRHKITKRGQNVTFRCDPISEHNRLYWYRQTLGQGPEFLTYFQNEAQLEKSRLLSDRFSAERPKGSFSTLEIQRTEQGDSAMYLCASSPSRGRTDTQYFGPGTRLTVL.

The V gene is TRBV6-5, the J gene TRBJ2-5; perhaps TRBD1 as D (6 bases). The CDR3 covers 14 residues. Trimming pared 6 bases from V and 6 bases from J, leaving 17 bases between. Germline V CDR1 and CDR2: MNHEY, SVGAGI. As DNA, the CDR3 is TGTGCCAGCAGCACAGGGTGGGCTGGGAAGACCCAGTACTTC. It is translated as CASSTGWAGKTQYF.

This sequence joins TRBV6-5 and TRBJ2-5; D possibly corresponds to TRBD1 (8 bases). The germline V gene encodes CDR1 MNHEY and CDR2 SVGAGI. V lost 2 bases to trimming and J lost 7 bases, with 14 bases between them. This CDR3 comprises 14 residues. CDR3: CASSYRQGRGTQYF. The DNA for the CDR3 is TGTGCCAGCAGTTACCGACAGGGGAGGGGGACCCAGTACTTC.

The chain carries TRBV4-2 and TRBJ2-7; D gene ambiguous. Germline V gene sequence: CDR1 LGHNA, CDR2 YNFKEQ. V lost 0 bases and J 4 bases, leaving 4 bases between the germline ends. The CDR3 totals 12 residues. In DNA form, the CDR3 reads TGTGCCAGCAGCCAAGATGCTTACGAGCAGTACTTC. Translated, it gives CASSQDAYEQYF.

The chain uses TRBV12-3 or TRBV12-4 and TRBJ2-2; 8 nucleotides align to TRBD1. Trimming cost V 6 bases and J 5 bases; bases outside gene matches: 2. The CDR3 contains 13 residues. CDR3 in DNA: TGTGCCAGCAGGGGACAGGAAACCGGGGAGCTGTTTTTT. Encoded protein: CASRGQETGELFF.